A selection of T cell receptor beta chains follows, all from one sample in a study of PD-L1 blockade in urothelial cancer. The table came from immunoSEQ multiplex PCR; TCRdb's copy has only in-frame clones and leaves some out. In the table there are some 48,000 clones, about four fifths of which are singletons. The input for sequencing was PBMCs, taken around atezolizumab (anti-PD-L1) treatment. These receptors came from a man in his 70s with urothelial cancer. Each CDR3 is given with its conserved first and last residue. The order of the fields is V gene, J gene, clone size, D gene, CDR3 protein, CDR3 DNA. D genes are given only for firm matches. Size is omitted from some rows. Given values are once, few, many or a class for expanded clones.

V gene: TRBV10-3
J gene: TRBJ1-5
clone size: -
D gene: -
CDR3 protein: CAISEEYQPQHF
CDR3 DNA: TGTGCCATCAGTGAGGAGTATCAGCCCCAGCATTTT

V gene: TRBV28
J gene: TRBJ2-1
clone size: -
D gene: TRBD2
CDR3 protein: CASNPSGRARNEQFF
CDR3 DNA: TGTGCCAGCAATCCTAGCGGGAGGGCCAGAAATGAGCAGTTCTTC

V gene: TRBV28
J gene: TRBJ2-7
clone size: -
D gene: TRBD2
CDR3 protein: CASTPTSGDYYEQYF
CDR3 DNA: TGTGCCAGCACCCCGACTAGCGGAGATTACTACGAGCAGTACTTC

V gene: TRBV28
J gene: TRBJ2-7
clone size: -
D gene: TRBD2
CDR3 protein: CASSRPLGLAGDEQYF
CDR3 DNA: TGTGCCAGCAGCAGACCTTTGGGACTAGCGGGAGACGAGCAGTACTTC

V gene: TRBV18
J gene: TRBJ2-1
clone size: -
D gene: -
CDR3 protein: CASSFGTRGNEQFF
CDR3 DNA: TGTGCCAGCTCTTTCGGGACACGCGGCAATGAGCAGTTCTTC

V gene: TRBV29-1
J gene: TRBJ2-2
clone size: -
D gene: TRBD2
CDR3 protein: CSARRSGTSGRNTGELFF
CDR3 DNA: TGCAGCGCTAGGAGGTCCGGGACTAGCGGGAGGAACACCGGGGAGCTGTTTTTT

V gene: TRBV7-9
J gene: TRBJ2-7
clone size: -
D gene: TRBD2
CDR3 protein: CASSNRGSSYEQYF
CDR3 DNA: TGTGCCAGCAGTAACCGCGGGAGCTCCTACGAGCAGTACTTC

V gene: TRBV28
J gene: TRBJ2-7
clone size: few
D gene: TRBD1
CDR3 protein: CASSYPDRGISYEQYF
CDR3 DNA: TGTGCCAGCAGTTACCCGGACAGGGGGATCTCCTACGAGCAGTACTTC

V gene: TRBV5-1
J gene: TRBJ2-6
clone size: -
D gene: TRBD2
CDR3 protein: CASSLVAGSSGANVLTF
CDR3 DNA: TGCGCCAGCAGCTTGGTAGCGGGGAGCTCTGGGGCCAACGTCCTGACTTTC

V gene: TRBV2
J gene: TRBJ1-5
clone size: -
D gene: -
CDR3 protein: CASSNTGLRNQPQHF
CDR3 DNA: TGTGCCAGCAGTAATACAGGGTTACGCAATCAGCCCCAGCATTTT

V gene: TRBV6-5
J gene: TRBJ1-1
clone size: -
D gene: -
CDR3 protein: CASSYSARVNTEAFF
CDR3 DNA: TGTGCCAGCAGTTACTCCGCCAGGGTGAACACTGAAGCTTTCTTT

V gene: TRBV27
J gene: TRBJ2-7
clone size: -
D gene: -
CDR3 protein: CASSLLSYEPYEQYF
CDR3 DNA: TGTGCCAGCAGTTTATTGTCCTATGAACCCTACGAGCAGTACTTC

V gene: TRBV6-6
J gene: TRBJ2-5
clone size: -
D gene: -
CDR3 protein: CAIAQGRSETQYF
CDR3 DNA: TGTGCCATAGCACAGGGAAGGTCAGAGACCCAGTACTTC

V gene: TRBV29-1
J gene: TRBJ2-5
clone size: -
D gene: -
CDR3 protein: CSVDLTGQETQYF
CDR3 DNA: TGCAGCGTCGATCTGACAGGTCAAGAGACCCAGTACTTC

V gene: TRBV5-1
J gene: TRBJ2-1
clone size: -
D gene: -
CDR3 protein: CASSLKAREEQFF
CDR3 DNA: TGCGCCAGCAGCTTGAAGGCCCGGGAGGAGCAGTTCTTC

V gene: TRBV14
J gene: TRBJ1-2
clone size: -
D gene: TRBD1
CDR3 protein: CASSQEGAGRGNYGYTF
CDR3 DNA: TGTGCCAGCAGCCAAGAAGGTGCAGGCAGGGGGAACTATGGCTACACCTTC

V gene: TRBV5-5
J gene: TRBJ2-7
clone size: -
D gene: -
CDR3 protein: CASSLVALEQYF
CDR3 DNA: TGTGCCAGCAGCTTGGTTGCGCTCGAGCAGTACTTC

V gene: TRBV4-1
J gene: TRBJ1-5
clone size: -
D gene: TRBD1
CDR3 protein: CASSQGRGRGINQPQHF
CDR3 DNA: TGCGCCAGCAGCCAAGGCAGGGGGCGGGGGATTAATCAGCCCCAGCATTTT

V gene: TRBV11-3
J gene: TRBJ2-7
clone size: -
D gene: -
CDR3 protein: CASSSDNYEQYF
CDR3 DNA: TGTGCCAGCAGCTCTGACAACTACGAGCAGTACTTC

V gene: TRBV30
J gene: TRBJ2-3
clone size: -
D gene: -
CDR3 protein: CAWSVRDRLTDTQYF
CDR3 DNA: TGTGCCTGGAGTGTACGTGACAGACTCACAGATACGCAGTATTTT

V gene: TRBV9
J gene: TRBJ1-2
clone size: -
D gene: -
CDR3 protein: CASSARTQTLANYGYTF
CDR3 DNA: TGTGCCAGCAGCGCCCGCACGCAGACTTTAGCTAACTATGGCTACACCTTC